This T cell receptor (beta chain) was observed in a study of cytomegalovirus exposure and HLA in healthy donors. Regarding the study as a whole: Most TCR sequences were seen very rarely across donors, but some public TCRs occurred in many.

Separate from the approximately 670-subject first cohort, the 120-subject validation cohort was the one that the donors belonged to. Only in-frame clones appear in the TCRdb table, and some are missing; sequencing was by immunoSEQ multiplex PCR. This table holds approximately 82,000 clones, approximately 95% found once. Germline V gene sequence: CDR1 MGHRA, CDR2 YSYEKL. The CDR3 totals 15 residues. J gave up 6 bases and V 3 bases, and 7 bases lay outside the gene matches. Comments on this clone: Its antigen is unidentified.

The specimen was PBMCs. This receptor was taken from a woman under 30 in good health and CMV-seronegative. This chain uses TRBV4-1 with TRBJ2-1; 8 bases align to TRBD2. Here the CDR3 DNA reads TGCGCCAGCAGCCATCCCGGGAGGGGGGGCAATGAGCAGTTCTTC. Its protein is CASSHPGRGGNEQFF.